One sample yielded the 27 T cell receptor beta chains listed below, sequenced in a study of Ad26.COV2.S vaccination and SARS-CoV-2 variants. TCRdb keeps only in-frame clones here, not all; method: immunoSEQ multiplex PCR. The sample holds 150,000 to 200,000 clones, 87% seen once. This material consisted of peripheral blood, taken after recovery from COVID-19. These receptors were taken from a human donor who had recovered from COVID-19.

The rearrangement joins TRBV5-1 to TRBJ2-2, with TRBD2 identical over 12 bases. The CDR3 extends over 16 amino acids. V lost 3 bases and J lost 2; bases outside the gene matches: 2. Per germline, CDR1 SGHRS and CDR2 YFSETQ. In DNA form, the CDR3 reads TGCGCCAGCAGCTCTAGCGGGAGGGAAAACACCGGGGAGCTGTTTTTT. This encodes CASSSSGRENTGELFF.

The chain uses TRBV6-5 and TRBJ1-3, with a tentative D call TRBD1 (5 bases). The CDR3 contains 15 residues. V dropped 5 bases and J dropped 3 bases, with 14 bases sitting between them. Germline V gene data show CDR1 as MNHEY and CDR2 as SVGAGI. CDR3 bases: TGTGCCAGCAGTACAGGAGCAACCAATGGAAACACCATATATTTT. It is translated as CASSTGATNGNTIYF.

This rearrangement joins TRBV27 to TRBJ2-7, with TRBD1 identical over 10 bases. Trimming at V came to 4 bases and at J to 2 bases, leaving 5 bases not matched to a gene. The CDR3 is 15 residues long. CDR1 and CDR2 from the germline V gene are MNHEY and SMNVEV (reference sequence). The CDR3: CASSWGTGAPYEQYF. The DNA for the CDR3 is TGTGCCAGCAGTTGGGGGACAGGGGCCCCCTACGAGCAGTACTTC.

This clone was counted once. The rearrangement uses TRBV9 and TRBJ2-5; 9 nucleotides line up with TRBD2. The CDR3 contains 16 residues. The V segment lost 4 bases and the J segment 2 bases; nucleotides outside the gene matches: 9. The germline gives CDR1 SGDLS, CDR2 YYNGEE. The CDR3 here is CASSPSRLAGQETQYF. Here the CDR3 DNA reads TGTGCCAGCAGCCCTAGTCGGCTAGCGGGGCAAGAGACCCAGTACTTC.

In this sample, this clone turned up a few times. The chain has TRBV5-8 and TRBJ1-4; unclear D gene. This CDR3 region has 14 residues. The germline V and J ends were trimmed by 5 bases and 8 bases, with 16 bases remaining between them. The germline gives CDR1 SGHTS, CDR2 YDEGEE. The CDR3 bases are TGTGCCAGCAGTCACGGAAGTTCTGGAGAAAAACTGTTTTTT. Residues: CASSHGSSGEKLFF.

This clone was seen a single time. The V gene is TRBV7-3, the J gene TRBJ2-3; 10 positions agree with TRBD2. CDR1 is SGHTA and CDR2 is FQGTGA in the germline V gene. The CDR3 runs 15 residues. J was trimmed by 4 bases and V by 8 bases; bases with no gene match: 9. CDR3 DNA: TGTGCCAGCGGAAGCGGGGGGGCCGCGGCAGATACGCAGTATTTT. It encodes CASGSGGAAADTQYF.

This chain links TRBV11-1 with TRBJ2-7; no clear D gene. The germline V gene encodes CDR1 SGHAT and CDR2 FQDESV (reference sequence). There are 14 residues in the CDR3. Trimming took off 3 bases at V and 6 bases at J, with 15 bases between the two ends. The CDR3 loop reads CASSFTFAEVEQYF. CDR3 nucleotide sequence: TGTGCCAGCAGCTTCACTTTCGCCGAAGTCGAGCAGTACTTC.

The chain joins TRBV7-6 to TRBJ2-2; D is ambiguous. The CDR3 is 16 residues long. The V end was cut by 5 bases, the J end by 5 bases, with 18 bases between. In germline, CDR1 is SGHVS, CDR2 FNYEAQ. The CDR3 region has the DNA TGTGCCAGCAGCACCAGCGCTGAGGCTCTAACCGGGGAGCTGTTTTTT. Its translation is CASSTSAEALTGELFF.

J is TRBJ2-3 and V is TRBV5-1, with 12 bases lining up with TRBD2. V trimming: 4 bases; J trimming: 3 bases; junction bases outside the gene matches: 6. The CDR3 consists of 16 residues. Germline V gene data show CDR1 as SGHRS and CDR2 as YFSETQ. The CDR3 reads CASSTLAGGKTDTQYF. The CDR3, as DNA: TGCGCCAGCAGCACTCTAGCGGGGGGGAAGACAGATACGCAGTATTTT.

V and J are TRBV6-5 and TRBJ1-1; 7 bases align to TRBD1. Germline loops: CDR1 MNHEY, CDR2 SVGAGI. The CDR3 covers 15 residues. V lost 4 bases to trimming and J lost 1 base; unmatched junction nucleotides: 6. CDR3 DNA sequence: TGTGCCAGCAGTTCAATGGGGACAGCGAACACTGAAGCTTTCTTT. Encoded protein: CASSSMGTANTEAFF.

This chain uses TRBV16 with TRBJ1-1; 8 bases fit TRBD1. Germline V gene sequence: CDR1 KGHSY, CDR2 FQNENV. This CDR3 contains 15 residues. V dropped 4 bases and J dropped 5; count of bases not matched to a gene: 9. In DNA, the CDR3 is TGTGCCAGCAGCCGTCGTTCAGGACAGGGAACTGAAGCTTTCTTT. Its translation: CASSRRSGQGTEAFF.

This chain connects TRBV6-1 to TRBJ1-2; D perhaps matches TRBD1 (6 bases). V lost 2 bases to trimming and J lost 0 bases, with 16 bases between them. CDR3 length equals 17 residues. Looked up from germline, CDR1 is MNHNS and CDR2 is SASEGT. This chain's CDR3 is CASSERGWGQANYGYTF. CDR3 bases: TGTGCCAGCAGTGAAAGGGGCTGGGGACAAGCTAACTATGGCTACACCTTC.

The chain recombines TRBV28 with TRBJ1-2; 8 nucleotides align to TRBD1. Trimming at V came to 6 bases and at J to 4 bases, leaving 7 bases not matched to a gene. CDR3 size: 14 residues. Germline V gene sequence: CDR1 MDHEN, CDR2 SYDVKM. DNA of the CDR3: TGTGCCAGCAGACCCGGACAGGGCTTCTATGGCTACACCTTC. It encodes CASRPGQGFYGYTF.

The rearrangement links TRBV29-1 to TRBJ2-7; no clear D gene. Germline V CDR1 and CDR2: SQVTM, ANQGSEA. Trimming removed 4 bases at V and 3 bases at J, with 7 bases between. There are 11 residues in the CDR3. CDR3 protein: CSVGLSYEQYF. In DNA, the CDR3 is TGCAGCGTTGGGCTCAGCTACGAGCAGTACTTC.

This chain connects TRBV28 to TRBJ2-5; 11 positions agree with TRBD2. Germline values: CDR1 MDHEN, CDR2 SYDVKM. V lost 7 bases, J lost 5 bases, and 12 bases stayed unmatched. This CDR3 is 16 amino acids long. CDR3: CASTFGLAGGRETQYF. As DNA, the CDR3 is TGTGCCAGCACCTTCGGTCTAGCGGGGGGCCGGGAGACCCAGTACTTC.

The sample holds one count of this clone. The chain uses TRBV11-1 and TRBJ2-3, with 8 nucleotides matching TRBD1. V lost 10 bases and J lost 5; bases outside the gene matches: 14. Germline V gene lookup returns CDR1 SGHAT and CDR2 FQDESV (reference sequence). The CDR3 has 15 amino acids. The chain's CDR3 is CATSLGQGPVDTQYF. CDR3 nucleotide sequence: TGTGCCACTTCCCTAGGACAGGGCCCTGTAGATACGCAGTATTTT.

J is TRBJ2-3 and V is TRBV28; no clear D gene. Trimming stripped 5 bases from V and 6 bases from J, with 9 bases between. Germline assignment: CDR1 MDHEN and CDR2 SYDVKM. The CDR3 is 12 residues long. The CDR3 nucleotides read TGTGCCAGCAGTCCCCCCGTGGATACGCAGTATTTT. This sequence encodes CASSPPVDTQYF.

The chain links TRBV2 to TRBJ1-2, with a weak D call TRBD1 (5 bases). From germline, CDR1 is SNHLY and CDR2 FYNNEI. The V gene lost 2 bases and the J gene lost 7 bases, with 14 bases spanning the gap. The length of the CDR3 is 14 residues. The CDR3 DNA follows: TGTGCCAGCAGTGAAACAGGCCCCCCTAGTGGCTACACCTTC. Its protein product is CASSETGPPSGYTF.

A few counts support this clone. V usage is TRBV27 and J usage is TRBJ2-3; D is unresolved. This CDR3 contains 13 residues. CDR1 MNHEY and CDR2 SMNVEV come from the germline V gene (reference sequence). V was trimmed by 2 bases and J by 2 bases, leaving 5 bases between them. This chain's CDR3 is CASSLMATDTQYF. The CDR3 DNA reads TGTGCCAGCAGTTTAATGGCCACAGATACGCAGTATTTT.

This clone was found once. This chain connects TRBV18 to TRBJ2-7; D is unresolved. V was pared by 6 bases and J by 3 bases, with 12 bases between. CDR3 length equals 13 residues. Germline V gene sequence: CDR1 KGHSH, CDR2 LQKENI. CDR3 residues: CASSRTVFYEQYF. The CDR3 nucleotides read TGTGCCAGCTCCAGGACGGTTTTCTACGAGCAGTACTTC.

J is TRBJ1-2 and V is TRBV5-1; possible D gene TRBD1, 5 bases. V lost 8 bases and J lost 1, with 21 bases in between. The CDR3 covers 16 residues. Germline CDR1 is SGHRS and CDR2 is YFSETQ. The CDR3 is CARPWTHGPINYGYTF. CDR3 nucleotides: TGCGCCAGACCTTGGACACACGGACCTATTAACTATGGCTACACCTTC.

A few counts support this clone. The chain employs TRBV19 and TRBJ1-2; 8 bases line up with TRBD1. Germline CDR1 is LNHDA and CDR2 is SQIVND (reference sequence). The V segment lost 5 bases and the J segment 3 bases; nucleotides outside the gene matches: 2. The CDR3 runs 13 residues. CDR3: CASSLGQDYGYTF. CDR3 DNA: TGTGCCAGTAGTCTGGGACAGGACTATGGCTACACCTTC.

The CDR3 region is CSVGTGATQYF. CDR3 bases: TGCAGCGTCGGGACAGGGGCGACCCAGTACTTC. The J gene is TRBJ2-5, the V gene TRBV29-1; 10 bases align to TRBD1. There are 11 residues in the CDR3. The germline V gene encodes CDR1 SQVTM and CDR2 ANQGSEA. After removal of 6 bases from V and 7 bases from J, the junction contained 2 bases not matched to a gene.

The chain couples TRBV9 to TRBJ2-1; TRBD2 might be the D (6 bases). Germline assignment: CDR1 SGDLS and CDR2 YYNGEE. V dropped 0 bases and J dropped 2 bases, with 15 bases sitting between them. The CDR3 has 17 residues. Here the CDR3 DNA reads TGTGCCAGCAGCGTAGTTAGCGGAGGAGGGGCCTACAATGAGCAGTTCTTC. It encodes CASSVVSGGGAYNEQFF.

The gene calls are TRBV27 and TRBJ2-2; possible D gene TRBD2, 5 bases. The CDR3 is made up of 13 amino acids. Germline CDR1 reads MNHEY; CDR2 reads SMNVEV (reference sequence). Trimming shortened V by 6 bases and J by 7 bases, and 12 bases separated the two germline ends. Written as DNA, the CDR3 is TGTGCCAGCAGGAGGGTGGAGAGCGGGGAGCTGTTTTTT. As protein: CASRRVESGELFF.

The rearrangement uses TRBV7-8 and TRBJ1-2; D possibly corresponds to TRBD1 (5 bases). The V end was cut by 5 bases, the J end by 10 bases, with 17 bases between. This CDR3 region has 13 residues. The germline V gene encodes CDR1 SGHVS and CDR2 FQNEAQ. The CDR3 is CASSVSGLLVYTF. CDR3 DNA: TGTGCCAGCAGCGTCTCGGGGCTATTGGTCTACACCTTC.

CDR3 protein: CASSLEHSGELFF. CDR3 nucleotide sequence: TGTGCCAGCAGCTTAGAACATTCCGGGGAGCTGTTTTTT. The genes are TRBV7-9 and TRBJ2-2; D call uncertain. CDR3 length: 13 amino acids. Germline-derived CDR1 and CDR2 are SEHNR and FQNEAQ (reference sequence). V was clipped by 1 base and J by 6 bases, with 6 bases between them.